What follows is one TCR beta chain and its context. Produced via immunoSEQ multiplex PCR; TCRdb's table is partial and in-frame only. The repertoire holds more than 95,000 clones, roughly 84% seen once, with 8% to 9% in the top ten. J lost 3 bases, V lost 8 bases, and 9 bases had no gene match. The CDR3 length is 14 residues. Germline V gene lookup returns CDR1 SNHLY and CDR2 FYNNEI. The sample belongs to a study of control samples from healthy donors and cancer patients. The TCR sequence derives from a man in his forties in good health. The sequenced sample consisted of blood. J is TRBJ2-7 and V is TRBV2, with 8 bases lining up with TRBD2. The chain's CDR3 is CASRGGGSYYEQYF. The DNA of the CDR3 is TGTGCCAGCCGTGGCGGGGGGTCCTACTACGAGCAGTACTTC.